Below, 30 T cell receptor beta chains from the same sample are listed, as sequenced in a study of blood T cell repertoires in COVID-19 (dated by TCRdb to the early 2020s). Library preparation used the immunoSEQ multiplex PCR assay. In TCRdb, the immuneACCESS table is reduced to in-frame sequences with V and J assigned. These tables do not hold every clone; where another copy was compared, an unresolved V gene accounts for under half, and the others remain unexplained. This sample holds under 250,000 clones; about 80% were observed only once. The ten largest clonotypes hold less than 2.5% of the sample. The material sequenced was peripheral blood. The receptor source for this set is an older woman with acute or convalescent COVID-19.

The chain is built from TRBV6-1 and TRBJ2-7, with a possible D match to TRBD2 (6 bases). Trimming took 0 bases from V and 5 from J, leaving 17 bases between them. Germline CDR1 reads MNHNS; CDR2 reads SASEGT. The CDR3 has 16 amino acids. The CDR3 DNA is TGTGCCAGCAGTGAAGCTCGGCGGGGCAGAAGGGACGAGCAGTACTTC. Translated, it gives CASSEARRGRRDEQYF.

CDR3 coding DNA: TGTGCCAGCAGCCATGGGACTAGCGGGACCCAAGAGACCCAGTACTTC. Amino acids: CASSHGTSGTQETQYF. The chain carries TRBV7-9 and TRBJ2-5; 13 bases align to TRBD2. Germline V gene lookup returns CDR1 SEHNR and CDR2 FQNEAQ (reference sequence). V lost 5 bases, J lost 1 base, and 4 bases stayed unmatched. This CDR3 spans 16 amino acids.

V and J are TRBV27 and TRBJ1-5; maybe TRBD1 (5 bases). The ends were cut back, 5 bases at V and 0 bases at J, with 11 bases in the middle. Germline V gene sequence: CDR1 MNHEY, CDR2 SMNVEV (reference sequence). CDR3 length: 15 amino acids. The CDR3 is CASSPHGGSNQPQHF. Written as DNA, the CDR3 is TGTGCCAGCAGTCCACACGGGGGTAGCAATCAGCCCCAGCATTTT.

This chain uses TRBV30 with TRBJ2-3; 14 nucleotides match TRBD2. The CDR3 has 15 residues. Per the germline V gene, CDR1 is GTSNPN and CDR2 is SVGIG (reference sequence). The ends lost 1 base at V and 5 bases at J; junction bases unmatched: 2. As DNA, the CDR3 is TGTGCCTGGAGTGGACTAGCGGGGGGGCGAGATACGCAGTATTTT. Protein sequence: CAWSGLAGGRDTQYF.

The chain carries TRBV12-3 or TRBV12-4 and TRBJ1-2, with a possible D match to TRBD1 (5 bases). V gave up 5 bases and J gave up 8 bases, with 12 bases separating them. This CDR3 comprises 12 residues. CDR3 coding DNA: TGTGCCAGCAGTCTGCGGACAAACGGCTACACCTTC. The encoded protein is CASSLRTNGYTF.

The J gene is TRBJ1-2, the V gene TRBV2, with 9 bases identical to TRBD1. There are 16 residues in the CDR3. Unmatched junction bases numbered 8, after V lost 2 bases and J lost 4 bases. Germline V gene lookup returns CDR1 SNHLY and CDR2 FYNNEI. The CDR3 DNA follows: TGTGCCAGCAGTGAAAAAGTGACAGGGGGTGTCTATGGCTACACCTTC. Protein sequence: CASSEKVTGGVYGYTF.

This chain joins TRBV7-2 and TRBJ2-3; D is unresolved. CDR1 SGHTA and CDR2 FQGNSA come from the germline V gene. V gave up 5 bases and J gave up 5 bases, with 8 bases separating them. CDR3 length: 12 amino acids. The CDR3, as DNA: TGTGCCAGCAGCACCCTAGGAGATACGCAGTATTTT. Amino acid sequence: CASSTLGDTQYF.

CDR3 nucleotide sequence: TGTGCCAGCAGCTTATCTAGCTCCTACGAGCAGTACTTC. This sequence encodes CASSLSSSYEQYF. The V gene is TRBV7-2, the J gene TRBJ2-7, with D uncertain. The V end was cut by 2 bases, the J end by 0 bases, with 5 bases between. CDR3 size: 13 residues. In germline, CDR1 is SGHTA, CDR2 FQGNSA.

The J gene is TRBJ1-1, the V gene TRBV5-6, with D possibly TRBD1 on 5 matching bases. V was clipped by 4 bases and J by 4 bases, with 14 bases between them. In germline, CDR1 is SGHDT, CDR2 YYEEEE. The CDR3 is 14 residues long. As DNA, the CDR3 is TGTGCCAGCAGCCCCGCAGGGAGGTCCACTGAAGCTTTCTTT. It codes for CASSPAGRSTEAFF. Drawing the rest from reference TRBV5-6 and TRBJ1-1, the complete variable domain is DAGVTQSPTHLIKTRGQQVTLRCSPKSGHDTVSWYQQALGQGPQFIFQYYEEEERQRGNFPDRFSGHQFPNYSSELNVNALLLGDSALYLCASSPAGRSTEAFFGQGTRLTVV.

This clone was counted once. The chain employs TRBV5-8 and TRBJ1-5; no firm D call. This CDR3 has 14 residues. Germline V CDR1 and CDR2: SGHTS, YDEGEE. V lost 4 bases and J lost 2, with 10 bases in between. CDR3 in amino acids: CASSMDAGNQPQHF. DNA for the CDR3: TGTGCCAGCAGCATGGACGCAGGCAATCAGCCCCAGCATTTT.

CDR3 sequence reads: CASSQQGRGNNSPLHF. Written as DNA, the CDR3 is TGTGCCAGCTCACAGCAGGGGAGGGGAAATAATTCACCCCTCCACTTT. The V and J genes are TRBV18 and TRBJ1-6; D is possibly TRBD1 (6 bases). The CDR3 contains 16 residues. V lost 4 bases and J lost 5, with 15 bases in between. Germline CDR1 and CDR2: KGHSH and LQKENI.

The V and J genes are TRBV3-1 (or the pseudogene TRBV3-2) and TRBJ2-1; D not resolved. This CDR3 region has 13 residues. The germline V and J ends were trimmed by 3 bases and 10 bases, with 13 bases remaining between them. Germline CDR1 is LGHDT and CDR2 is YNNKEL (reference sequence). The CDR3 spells CASSHPPRYEQFF. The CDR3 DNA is TGTGCCAGCAGCCACCCTCCGAGATACGAGCAGTTCTTC.

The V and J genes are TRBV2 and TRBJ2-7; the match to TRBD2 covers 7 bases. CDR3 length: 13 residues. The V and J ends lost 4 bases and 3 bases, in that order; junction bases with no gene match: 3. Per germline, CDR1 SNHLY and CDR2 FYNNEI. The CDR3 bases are TGTGCCAGCAGTGTCGGCGGGGGCTACGAGCAGTACTTC. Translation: CASSVGGGYEQYF.

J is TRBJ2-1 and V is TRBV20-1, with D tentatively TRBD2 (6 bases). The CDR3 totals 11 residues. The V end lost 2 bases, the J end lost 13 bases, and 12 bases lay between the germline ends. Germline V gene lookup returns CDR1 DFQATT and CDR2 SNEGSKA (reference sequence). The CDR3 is CSARSGGHQFF. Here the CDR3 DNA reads TGCAGTGCTAGATCCGGGGGTCATCAGTTCTTC.

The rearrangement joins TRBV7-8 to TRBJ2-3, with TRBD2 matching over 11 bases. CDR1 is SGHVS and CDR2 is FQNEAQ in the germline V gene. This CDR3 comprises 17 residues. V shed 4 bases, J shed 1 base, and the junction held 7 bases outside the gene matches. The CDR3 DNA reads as TGTGCCAGCAGCTCATCCATAGCGGGGGGGGGCACAGATACGCAGTATTTT. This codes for CASSSSIAGGGTDTQYF. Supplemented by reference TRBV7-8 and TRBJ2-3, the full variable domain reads GAGVSQSPRYKVAKRGQDVALRCDPISGHVSLFWYQQALGQGPEFLTYFQNEAQLDKSGLPSDRFFAERPEGSVSTLKIQRTQQEDSAVYLCASSSSIAGGGTDTQYFGPGTRLTVL.

The CDR3 bases are TGTGCCAGCAGCACCATCCATGGCAACAATGAGCAGTTCTTC. It is translated as CASSTIHGNNEQFF. The genes are TRBV5-4 and TRBJ2-1; no clear D gene. V lost 4 bases and J 5 bases, leaving 13 bases between the germline ends. Looked up from germline, CDR1 is SGHNT and CDR2 is YYREEE (reference sequence). This CDR3 has 14 residues.

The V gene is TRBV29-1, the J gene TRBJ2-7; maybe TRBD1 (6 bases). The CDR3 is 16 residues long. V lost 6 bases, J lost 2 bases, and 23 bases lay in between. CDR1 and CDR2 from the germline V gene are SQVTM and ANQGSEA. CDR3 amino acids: CSVVGLRWTETYEQYF. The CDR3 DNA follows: TGCAGCGTAGTCGGGCTTCGGTGGACAGAAACCTACGAGCAGTACTTC.

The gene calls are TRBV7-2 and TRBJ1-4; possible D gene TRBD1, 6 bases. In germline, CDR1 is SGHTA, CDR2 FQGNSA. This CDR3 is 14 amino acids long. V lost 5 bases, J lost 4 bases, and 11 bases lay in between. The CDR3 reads CASSPRGINEKLFF. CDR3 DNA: TGTGCCAGCAGCCCCAGGGGAATTAATGAAAAACTGTTTTTT.

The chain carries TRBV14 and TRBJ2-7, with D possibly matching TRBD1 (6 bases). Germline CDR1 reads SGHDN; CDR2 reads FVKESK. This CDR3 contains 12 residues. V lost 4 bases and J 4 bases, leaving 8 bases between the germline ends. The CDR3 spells CASSLQGYEQYF. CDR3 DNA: TGTGCCAGCAGCCTCCAGGGGTACGAGCAGTACTTC.

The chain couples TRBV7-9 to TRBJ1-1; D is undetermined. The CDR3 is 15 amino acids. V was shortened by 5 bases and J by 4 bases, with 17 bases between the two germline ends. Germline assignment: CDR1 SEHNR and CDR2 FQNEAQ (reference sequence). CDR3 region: CASSRAREVFTEAFF. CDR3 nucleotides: TGTGCCAGCAGCCGAGCTCGTGAGGTTTTCACTGAAGCTTTCTTT.

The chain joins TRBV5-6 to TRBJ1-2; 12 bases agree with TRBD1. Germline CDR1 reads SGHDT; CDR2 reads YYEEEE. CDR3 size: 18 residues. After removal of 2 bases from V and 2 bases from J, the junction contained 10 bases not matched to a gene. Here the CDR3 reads CASSFLFSGQGANYGYTF. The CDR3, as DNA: TGTGCCAGCAGCTTCCTCTTTTCGGGACAGGGGGCAAACTATGGCTACACCTTC.

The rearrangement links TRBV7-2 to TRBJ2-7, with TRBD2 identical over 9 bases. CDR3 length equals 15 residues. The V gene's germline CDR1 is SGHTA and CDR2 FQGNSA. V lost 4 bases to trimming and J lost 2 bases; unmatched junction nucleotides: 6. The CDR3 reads CASSWRAGGAYEQYF. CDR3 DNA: TGTGCCAGCAGCTGGAGAGCGGGGGGAGCCTACGAGCAGTACTTC.

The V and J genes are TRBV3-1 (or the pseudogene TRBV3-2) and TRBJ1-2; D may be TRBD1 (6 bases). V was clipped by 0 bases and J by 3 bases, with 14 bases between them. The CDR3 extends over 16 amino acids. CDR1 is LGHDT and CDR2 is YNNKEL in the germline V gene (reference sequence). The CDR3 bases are TGTGCCAGCAGCCAAGACCGGGGACAATTTTACTATGGCTACACCTTC. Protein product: CASSQDRGQFYYGYTF.

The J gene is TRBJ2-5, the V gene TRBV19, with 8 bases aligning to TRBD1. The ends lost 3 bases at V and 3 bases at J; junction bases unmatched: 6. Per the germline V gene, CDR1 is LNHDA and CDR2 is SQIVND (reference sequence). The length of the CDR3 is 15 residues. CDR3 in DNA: TGTGCCAGTAGTATGGGTCAGGGGGCGGAAGAGACCCAGTACTTC. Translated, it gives CASSMGQGAEETQYF. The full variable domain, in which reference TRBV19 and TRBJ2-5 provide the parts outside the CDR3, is DGGITQSPKYLFRKEGQNVTLSCEQNLNHDAMYWYRQDPGQGLRLIYYSQIVNDFQKGDIAEGYSVSREKKESFPLTVTSAQKNPTAFYLCASSMGQGAEETQYFGPGTRLLVL.

The CDR3 DNA is TGCAGCGTTTATAAACACAGTGACATAAACGAGCAGTACTTC. This gives the protein CSVYKHSDINEQYF. The rearrangement uses TRBV29-1 and TRBJ2-7; no definite D call. V lost 5 bases and J lost 5, with 19 bases in between. The CDR3 has 14 residues. Germline assignment: CDR1 SQVTM and CDR2 ANQGSEA.

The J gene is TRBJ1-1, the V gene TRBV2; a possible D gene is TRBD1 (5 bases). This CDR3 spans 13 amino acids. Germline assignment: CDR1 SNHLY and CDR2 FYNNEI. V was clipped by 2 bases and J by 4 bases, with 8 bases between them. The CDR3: CASSEQGTTEAFF. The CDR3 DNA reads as TGTGCCAGCAGTGAACAGGGAACCACTGAAGCTTTCTTT.

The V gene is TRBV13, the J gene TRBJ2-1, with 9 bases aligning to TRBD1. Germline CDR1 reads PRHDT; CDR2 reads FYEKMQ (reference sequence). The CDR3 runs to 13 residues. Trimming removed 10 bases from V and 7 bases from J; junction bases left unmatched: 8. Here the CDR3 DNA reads TGTGCCACCCTTTGGGACAGGGTAAATGAGCAGTTCTTC. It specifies CATLWDRVNEQFF.

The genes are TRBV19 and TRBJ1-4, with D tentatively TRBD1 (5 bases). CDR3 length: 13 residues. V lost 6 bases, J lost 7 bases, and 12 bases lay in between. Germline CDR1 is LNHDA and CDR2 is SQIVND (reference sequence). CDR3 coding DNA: TGTGCCAGTAGCGCGGGACGGATTGAAAAACTGTTTTTT. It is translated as CASSAGRIEKLFF.

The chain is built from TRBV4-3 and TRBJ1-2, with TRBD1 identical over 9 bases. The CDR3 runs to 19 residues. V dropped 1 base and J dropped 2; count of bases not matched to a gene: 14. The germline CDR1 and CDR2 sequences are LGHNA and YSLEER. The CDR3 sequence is CASSQALLRTGEPNYGYTF. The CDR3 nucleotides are TGCGCCAGCAGCCAAGCCTTACTCAGGACAGGGGAACCCAACTATGGCTACACCTTC.

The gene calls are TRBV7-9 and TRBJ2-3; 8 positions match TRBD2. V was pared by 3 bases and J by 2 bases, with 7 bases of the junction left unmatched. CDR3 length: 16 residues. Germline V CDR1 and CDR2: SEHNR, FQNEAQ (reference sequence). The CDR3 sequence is CASSFSGGRDTDTQYF. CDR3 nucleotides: TGTGCCAGCAGCTTCTCGGGGGGGCGGGACACAGATACGCAGTATTTT.